The TCR beta chain under discussion was sequenced for a study of blood T cell repertoires in COVID-19. Study background: COVID-19 samples collected from the United States, Italy and Spain covered acute and convalescent phases.

Original data processing: Estimation of nucleated cell counts was performed using reference gene primer amplification. Assay: immunoSEQ multiplex PCR; the TCRdb copy retains only in-frame clones and omits some. Clone size and the V and J calls come from that table; the DNA yielded D and trimming. Among roughly 76,000 clones listed, approximately 90% were seen once. CDR3 size: 13 residues. Germline CDR1 and CDR2: SGHRS and YFSETQ. Trimming removed 4 bases at V and 10 bases at J, with 15 bases between. Sequenced sample: peripheral blood. The source of this sequence is a man aged 65 to 85 with active or convalescent COVID-19. The chain carries TRBV5-1 and TRBJ2-1; possibly TRBD2 for D (5 bases). CDR3 sequence: CASSQLDFSEQFF. The CDR3 nucleotides are TGCGCCAGCAGCCAACTAGATTTCAGCGAGCAGTTCTTC.